The text below deals with one T cell receptor beta chain. Its antigen is currently unknown. This sample is part of a study of CD8 T cells in Susac syndrome. Whole-study findings and limits: Only a relatively small number of individuals were included in the TCR sequencing and HLA analysis.

Germline assignment: CDR1 SQVTM and CDR2 ANQGSEA. Trimming pared 7 bases from V and 0 bases from J, leaving 13 bases between. This CDR3 spans 14 amino acids. The multiple sclerosis controls, all treatment-naive patients, had relapsing-remitting disease that was stable or active. The CD8+ and CD4+ T cells were negatively isolated, with the TEMRA cells enriched by FACS. Reverse transcription of roughly 0.5 to 1 ug RNA was carried out with random hexamers. It was immunoSEQ multiplex PCR that amplified TCR beta CDR3 across 54 Vbeta and 13 Jbeta. TCRdb used MiXCR to reprocess the immunoSEQ multiplex PCR reads, holding one entry per CDR3 protein. The table has roughly 150,000 distinct CDR3 sequences, about 94% seen once; the top ten hold 0.2% to 0.25%.

The sequence was obtained from a human donor with multiple sclerosis. This chain links TRBV29-1 with TRBJ2-1; D call uncertain. Input material: CD8+ T cells from PBMCs. The CDR3 DNA reads as TGCAGCGCCCCCCACACCGTCTCCTACAATGAGCAGTTCTTC. Translation gives CSAPHTVSYNEQFF.